The next 23 T cell receptor beta chains were all read from a single sample in a study of shared clonotypes between healthy human individuals. Generated by immunoSEQ multiplex PCR, the TCRdb table keeps only in-frame clones and is missing some. This table holds about 2.4 million clones, around nine tenths found once. Material for sequencing was naive CD4+ T cells sorted from blood. The subset here: CD45RA+ positively selected. The origin of the receptors is a man aged 18 to 30 in good health.

On this clone: Other DNA sequences in the same sample also yield this CDR3. The chain employs TRBV5-1 and TRBJ2-7; possibly TRBD1 or TRBD2 for D (5 bases each). This CDR3 is 11 amino acids long. CDR1 is SGHRS and CDR2 is YFSETQ in the germline V gene. Trimming shortened V by 4 bases and J by 6 bases, and 8 bases separated the two germline ends. The CDR3 region has the DNA TGCGCCAGCAGCCCCGGGACCGAGCAGTACTTC. Translation gives CASSPGTEQYF.

The chain uses TRBV5-1 and TRBJ1-1; tentatively, D is TRBD1 (6 bases). The V gene's germline CDR1 is SGHRS and CDR2 YFSETQ. This CDR3 spans 12 amino acids. The V end was cut by 2 bases, the J end by 7 bases, with 9 bases between. CDR3 nucleotide sequence: TGCGCCAGCAGCTTACAGGGTTATGAAGCTTTCTTT. Residues: CASSLQGYEAFF.

The rearrangement joins TRBV20-1 to TRBJ2-6; D uncertain. Looked up from germline, CDR1 is DFQATT and CDR2 is SNEGSKA (reference sequence). The CDR3 extends over 11 amino acids. CDR3 sequence reads: CGSSGANVLTF. The CDR3 coding sequence is TGCGGTTCGTCTGGGGCCAACGTCCTGACTTTC.

This clone was recorded only once. The V and J genes are TRBV30 and TRBJ2-2; D is undetermined. Trimming took 2 bases from V and 5 from J, leaving 18 bases between them. The CDR3 contains 16 residues. Germline CDR1 is GTSNPN and CDR2 is SVGIG (reference sequence). In DNA form, the CDR3 reads TGTGCCTGGAGTACGCCGGGCCTGGGAAAGACCGGGGAGCTGTTTTTT. Translating gives CAWSTPGLGKTGELFF.

The chain couples TRBV30 to TRBJ2-1; the D gene is possibly TRBD2 (5 bases). Germline V gene data show CDR1 as GTSNPN and CDR2 as SVGIG (reference sequence). The CDR3 runs 13 residues. Trimming removed 0 bases from V and 6 bases from J, with 9 bases in between. The CDR3 region is CAWSVTRGNEQFF. CDR3 bases: TGTGCCTGGAGTGTGACCCGGGGCAATGAGCAGTTCTTC.

This clone was seen just once. The rearrangement joins TRBV7-3 to TRBJ2-2; D perhaps matches TRBD2 (5 bases). The germline V gene encodes CDR1 SGHTA and CDR2 FQGTGA. With 5 bases removed from V and 7 bases from J, the gap between germline ends came to 11 bases. The CDR3 sequence is 13 residues long. The CDR3 loop is CASSPRGNGELFF. Written as DNA, the CDR3 is TGTGCCAGCAGCCCACGGGGTAACGGGGAGCTGTTTTTT. Supplemented by reference TRBV7-3 and TRBJ2-2, the full variable domain reads GAGVSQTPSNKVTEKGKYVELRCDPISGHTALYWYRQSLGQGPEFLIYFQGTGAADDSGLPNDRFFAVRPEGSVSTLKIQRTERGDSAVYLCASSPRGNGELFFGEGSRLTVL.

J is TRBJ1-4 and V is TRBV19; TRBD1 matches 8 bases. Germline values: CDR1 LNHDA, CDR2 SQIVND (reference sequence). V gave up 6 bases and J gave up 0 bases; unmatched junction bases: 6. CDR3 length: 16 residues. For the CDR3, the DNA is TGTGCCAGTAGGAGGACAGGGACGGCAACTAATGAAAAACTGTTTTTT. This sequence encodes CASRRTGTATNEKLFF.

This clone occurred once. One end of the junction fails to match germline, which may point to a read error. The chain uses TRBV7-2 and TRBJ2-7, with 7 bases lining up with TRBD2. The germline V gene encodes CDR1 SGHTA and CDR2 FQGNSA. The CDR3 is 13 residues long. The CDR3 region has the DNA TGTGCCAGCAGCTTAGACCTGGGAGGGCCTACTCCTTTC. It translates to CASSLDLGGPTPF.

Remarks on this clone: Other DNA sequences in this sample translate to the same CDR3. The genes are TRBV5-1 and TRBJ2-3, with 7 bases lining up with TRBD1. This CDR3 comprises 15 residues. In germline, CDR1 is SGHRS, CDR2 YFSETQ. With V trimmed by 4 bases and J by 0 bases, 5 bases remained unmatched. The CDR3 spells CASSGRQGSTDTQYF. CDR3 DNA: TGCGCCAGCAGCGGGAGACAGGGAAGCACAGATACGCAGTATTTT.

The chain couples TRBV5-1 to TRBJ1-2; 9 bases are a match to TRBD1. J was trimmed by 4 bases and V by 4 bases; bases with no gene match: 8. This CDR3 region has 15 residues. CDR1 and CDR2 from the germline V gene are SGHRS and YFSETQ. CDR3 in amino acids: CASSPWDRAVYGYTF. CDR3 DNA sequence: TGCGCCAGCAGCCCTTGGGACAGGGCGGTCTATGGCTACACCTTC.

CDR3 in amino acids: CATTGSSGGNSPLHF. The CDR3 region has the DNA TGTGCCACTACGGGGAGTTCGGGGGGTAATTCACCCCTCCACTTT. V is TRBV7-9 and J is TRBJ1-6; TRBD1 is a possible D gene (5 bases). Trimming left V 10 bases short and J 6 bases short, with 19 bases between. The germline gives CDR1 SEHNR, CDR2 FQNEAQ (reference sequence). The CDR3 runs to 15 residues. Supplemented by reference TRBV7-9 and TRBJ1-6, the full variable domain reads DTGVSQNPRHKITKRGQNVTFRCDPISEHNRLYWYRQTLGQGPEFLTYFQNEAQLEKSRLLSDRFSAERPKGSFSTLEIQRTEQGDSAMYLCATTGSSGGNSPLHFGNGTRLTVT.

The chain's CDR3 is CASSLVKGSGTEAFF. DNA of the CDR3: TGTGCCAGCAGCTTAGTAAAGGGGAGCGGCACTGAAGCTTTCTTT. The chain is built from TRBV7-2 and TRBJ1-1, with D perhaps TRBD1 (5 bases). V lost 1 base, J lost 4 bases, and 13 bases lay in between. The CDR3 sequence is 15 residues long. Looked up from germline, CDR1 is SGHTA and CDR2 is FQGNSA. Looking up the rest from reference TRBV7-2 and TRBJ1-1 gives the full variable domain: GAGVSQSPSNKVTEKGKDVELRCDPISGHTALYWYRQSLGQGLEFLIYFQGNSAPDKSGLPSDRFSAERTGGSVSTLTIQRTQQEDSAVYLCASSLVKGSGTEAFFGQGTRLTVV.

The chain carries TRBV5-4 and TRBJ1-1, with 7 nucleotides matching TRBD1. The CDR3 spans 15 residues. The V gene's germline CDR1 is SGHNT and CDR2 YYREEE (reference sequence). V was clipped by 1 base and J by 1 base; unmatched bases: 4. CDR3 amino acids: CASSLRGQQNTEAFF. The CDR3 coding sequence is TGTGCCAGCAGCTTGAGGGGACAGCAGAACACTGAAGCTTTCTTT.

This chain joins TRBV25-1 and TRBJ1-2; D perhaps matches TRBD1 (5 bases). Germline CDR1 reads MGHDK; CDR2 reads SYGVNS. V shed 6 bases and J shed 7 bases, with 12 bases lying between them. CDR3 length: 12 amino acids. The CDR3 sequence is CASRTQGVGYTF. In DNA form, the CDR3 reads TGTGCCAGCAGGACGCAGGGCGTTGGCTACACCTTC.

This clone was seen once. The chain is built from TRBV6-5 and TRBJ1-4; D unclear. There are 13 residues in the CDR3. Germline V gene sequence: CDR1 MNHEY, CDR2 SVGAGI. Trimming left V 6 bases short and J 0 bases short, with 5 bases between. As DNA, the CDR3 is TGTGCCAGCAGGCTCCCAACTAATGAAAAACTGTTTTTT. This encodes CASRLPTNEKLFF.

The chain employs TRBV11-2 and TRBJ2-7; D gene ambiguous. CDR1 SGHAT and CDR2 FQNNGV come from the germline V gene. CDR3 size: 12 residues. The V and J ends lost 5 bases and 6 bases respectively, with 11 bases between them. In nucleotides, the CDR3 is TGTGCCAGCAGCCCCCCATCCCGCGAGCAGTACTTC. Protein sequence: CASSPPSREQYF.

This clone has only a few counts. This chain links TRBV10-3 with TRBJ1-2; 7 nucleotides agree with TRBD1. Germline V gives CDR1 ENHRY, CDR2 SYGVKD. The CDR3 is 11 amino acids. J gave up 6 bases and V 10 bases, and 5 bases lay outside the gene matches. For the CDR3, the DNA is TGTGCCACCGGGACAGTGGATGGCTACACCTTC. Translation: CATGTVDGYTF.

The chain recombines TRBV25-1 with TRBJ1-1; TRBD1 matches 9 bases. CDR1 and CDR2 from the germline V gene are MGHDK and SYGVNS. V gave up 7 bases and J gave up 0 bases; unmatched junction bases: 9. This CDR3 has 16 residues. CDR3 nucleotide sequence: TGTGCCAGCACCAGGGGGACAGGGACCATGAACACTGAAGCTTTCTTT. Amino acid sequence: CASTRGTGTMNTEAFF.

This sequence joins TRBV18 and TRBJ2-3, with no clear D. Trimming stripped 3 bases from V and 2 bases from J, with 15 bases between. This CDR3 is built from 16 residues. Germline CDR1 and CDR2: KGHSH and LQKENI. The CDR3 region has the DNA TGTGCCAGCTCACCCTTAGGCCTGCGGTCCACAGATACGCAGTATTTT. Translating gives CASSPLGLRSTDTQYF.

The chain carries TRBV4-1 and TRBJ2-5, with a tentative D call TRBD1 (5 bases). The CDR3 has 16 residues. Trimming shortened V by 0 bases and J by 3 bases, and 14 bases separated the two germline ends. In germline, CDR1 is MGHRA, CDR2 YSYEKL. The CDR3, as DNA: TGCGCCAGCAGCCAAGATGGGAACAGGCCGGAAGAGACCCAGTACTTC. Translating gives CASSQDGNRPEETQYF.

The genes are TRBV4-1 and TRBJ2-2; 7 bases line up with TRBD1. The CDR3 consists of 16 residues. Germline V lookup: CDR1 MGHRA, CDR2 YSYEKL. With 2 bases clipped from V and 0 bases from J, the junction kept 3 bases outside the gene matches. CDR3 nucleotides: TGCGCCAGCAGCCAACCGGGACAGTCGAACACCGGGGAGCTGTTTTTT. This sequence encodes CASSQPGQSNTGELFF.

The chain joins TRBV4-1 to TRBJ1-1; TRBD1 is a possible D gene (5 bases). CDR3 length equals 17 residues. CDR1 MGHRA and CDR2 YSYEKL come from the germline V gene. The V and J ends lost 4 bases and 0 bases respectively, with 18 bases between them. In DNA, the CDR3 is TGCGCCAGCAGCCGCCTCGCCCCGGGACGGATGAACACTGAAGCTTTCTTT. Translating it yields CASSRLAPGRMNTEAFF.

As regards this clone: The same CDR3 also results from other DNA sequences found in this sample. V gene TRBV9 combines with J gene TRBJ2-2; D is perhaps TRBD1 or TRBD2 (5 bases each). The CDR3 has 16 residues. V gave up 0 bases and J gave up 0 bases, with 9 bases separating them. CDR1 and CDR2 from the germline V gene are SGDLS and YYNGEE. The CDR3 loop reads CASSVGGSANTGELFF. The CDR3 nucleotides are TGTGCCAGCAGCGTAGGGGGGTCAGCGAACACCGGGGAGCTGTTTTTT.